This entry concerns a single TCR beta chain. Its recognized antigen is unknown. Nothing much larger sits one base from this clone, and base qualities are not available. The library was built by means of the immunoSEQ multiplex PCR assay. The multiplex PCR relied on a mix of 60 forward primers for TCR Vbeta segments and 13 reverse primers for TCR Jbeta segments. The CDR3 region of rearranged TCR beta genes was amplified from genomic DNA by a multiplex PCR assay. The Illumina HiSeq System was used to sequence the amplified TCR beta libraries as 87-base-pair reads. As for how the authors treated the data: Across the 670 or so repertoires, a later analysis counted some 80 million unique TCR beta chains, roughly 11 million of which were shared by at least two donors. A nearest-neighbor algorithm error-corrected the raw reads and collapsed the reads into unique sequences, merging closely related sequences to remove PCR and sequencing errors. V, D and J gene segments were assigned by aligning CDR3 sequences to IMGT reference sequences. For a sequence to be retained, at least a six-nucleotide match to both a V gene segment and a J gene segment was required. A rearrangement was called productive if the CDR3 had no stop codons and remained in frame with V and J, and every other rearrangement was called non-productive. Following IMGT convention, CDR3 was defined as the stretch from the second conserved V-encoded cysteine up to the conserved J-encoded phenylalanine. The earlier analysis of fewer than 700 of the donors excluded sequences that lacked an unambiguous match to a single V gene segment. In an earlier analysis of several hundred of the donors, V segments were called functional above 56.7% productive rearrangements and were called segregating when the between-donor standard deviation exceeded 5%. To diagnose cytomegalovirus status from the catalog of TCR beta chain sequences, a statistical classification framework was built. V and J gene assignment, in a later analysis, came from comparing TCR nucleotide sequences with IMGT/GENE-DB human TR gene sequences. A later analysis assigned CDR3 sequences and most-parsimonious VDJ recombination scenarios with the TCRdist pipeline. In a later analysis, each TCR beta chain was defined by its CDR3 amino acid sequence together with its V-gene family, and reads lacking a unique V-gene family were excluded. As a way to deal with suspected cross-contamination and a sequencing artifact, a later analysis dropped roughly 600 nucleotide sequences that were highly shared and had low generation probability. In a later analysis, a clonal expansion index was calculated for each public chain from normalized within-repertoire ranks of inferred template counts. In a later analysis, generation probabilities were computed with a VDJ recombination model fitted to out-of-frame rearrangements, and the resulting probabilities were checked against IGoR. In a later analysis, TCR-TCR, TCR-HLA and TCR-CMV co-occurrence was scored with hypergeometric tests, and a repertoire-size bias correction was applied to TCR pairs. A later analysis estimated false discovery rates by permuting HLA or CMV assignments 20 times. In a later analysis, co-occurring TCRs were grouped with DBSCAN, and TCRdist sequence similarity was added when clustering was performed within HLA-allele-positive subsets. Repertoires with fewer than 30,000 or more than 120,000 public chains were left out of co-occurrence clustering, as were about 5 repertoires with anomalous nucleotide sharing. What TCRdb holds here is the immuneACCESS table cut down to in-frame rearrangements. Part of the clones is not present; checked against another copy, under half of the missing clones reflect an unresolved V gene, and the others are unexplained. V, J and clone size were drawn from that table, and D and trimming were deduced from the DNA. This sample comprises about 150,000 clones, roughly 80% of them detected only once. The biggest ten clones account for under 15% of the sample.

The sample originates from a study of cytomegalovirus exposure and HLA in healthy donors (dated by TCRdb to about 2017). Background on the whole study: In an earlier analysis of fewer than 750 of the donors, 250 to 350 Gb of sequence data and 120 million or so unique TCR beta sequences from roughly 180 million T cells were reported. Roughly five DR-DQ haplotypes were treated as single units for association and clustering because of strong linkage in the cohort. About 320 gigabases of sequencing data and around 87 million unique TCR sequences were included in an early release covering several hundred HLA-typed donors. Using immunosequencing, the study profiled T cell repertoires from about 650 subjects and related those repertoires to cytomegalovirus serostatus. All discovery cohort repertoires had been generated using a single sequencing platform. Among 300 to 500 genotyped donors of the cohort, an average of about 240,000 unique TCR beta nucleotide sequences was sequenced per donor, of which approximately 19% were non-productive. The number of typed donors differed by locus: roughly 629-630 for A, B, C, DRB1 and DQB1; approximately 520 for DQA1; 600 to 610 for DPA1; and roughly 490 for DPB1. Rather than using new phenotypic data, the later analysis identified candidate immune exposures from TCR beta sequences and from how often those sequences occurred across donors. The study combined high-throughput TCR immunosequencing, statistical association of individual TCRs with disease status, and machine learning to predict cytomegalovirus infection status. Donor age, sex, ethnicity and CMV serostatus were compiled alongside the repertoire data. In a later genetic analysis, genome-wide SNP genotypes for about three fifths of the roughly 670 donors were used, and that subset was treated as a discovery cohort. An earlier analysis of fewer than 700 of the donors applied high-throughput TCR beta sequencing to assess whether each TCR beta V gene segment acted as functional or pseudogenic. Of the 350 to 400 genotyped donors, roughly 85% fell in the genetic ancestry cluster associated with self-reported Caucasian donors. The study aimed to test whether cataloging public T cell receptors could reveal signatures of past pathogen exposure. In addition to the first cohort of 666 subjects, a separate validation cohort of 120 different subjects was used. HLA typing included class I and class II loci at four-digit resolution. A later analysis re-examined previously published TCR beta repertoires from 500 to 700 donors and added high-resolution HLA genotyping to investigate patterns of TCR occurrence.

In total, approximately 690 healthy bone marrow donors made up the cohort. At the time of sampling, every cohort member was nominally healthy, though immune exposures that went unrecorded were likely present. The donor tested CMV seropositive and was one of the 289 seropositive cohort members. A peripheral blood sample was collected from each donor, and TCR beta sequencing was performed on peripheral blood mononuclear cells. The Qiagen DNeasy Blood Extraction Kit was used to extract genomic DNA from the blood cell samples. V gives up 4 bases and J gives up 1 base, and the segment between their germline ends measures 6 bases. The germline V gene gives CDR1 as SGHRS and CDR2 as YFSETQ. Taken from cysteine to phenylalanine, the CDR3 has 14 residues. The only DNA kept is the CDR3, 42 bases in frame from the first base. Summary of the overall study and its limitations: The study gave a list of 150 to 200 TCR beta chains associated with cytomegalovirus. In a later analysis, most CMV-associated TCR beta chains were found to appear HLA-restricted, with HLA associations seemingly driven largely by CMV exposure. This cohort had only TCR beta chains sequenced, and the lack of alpha or paired-chain data limited which features could be detected. In an earlier analysis of 587 of the donors, most TCR beta V segments appeared in productive rearrangements about 87% or about 30% of the time, broadly matching IMGT annotations. Some IMGT-functional V segments, including TRBV6-2 and TRBV6-3, could not be distinguished by the 87-base-pair reads and were therefore excluded. A further reported finding was that TCR beta sequences accurately predicted the HLA-A and HLA-B alleles for most subjects in the first cohort. The presence/absence analyses assumed that sequencing depth was roughly uniform across donors, and that assumption may not be true. In vitro tests confirmed that a few of the cytomegalovirus-associated TCR beta chains recognize cytomegalovirus antigens. In a later analysis, HLA-associated TCR beta chains showed more clonal expansion and lower generation probabilities than non-associated chains that were equally common. A later analysis found that TCR association rates varied across HLA loci, with DRB1 alleles showing the most associated TCRs and HLA-C alleles the fewest. When HLA alleles, especially DR and DQ, strongly co-occurred, TCR associations were difficult to assign to individual alleles. CMV serostatus was the only immune exposure information available for the cohort. In a later analysis, over 15,000 TCR beta sequences were associated with specific HLA alleles at a false discovery rate of 0.05. A later genetic analysis associated a missense DCLRE1C variant with V-gene and J-gene trimming of TCR beta chains, and an independent cohort replicated the association. It was suggested by the authors that the approach could potentially be generalized to other disease states and immunological phenotypes. Compared with the roughly 670-donor mean, donors in an Asian-associated ancestry cluster had fewer N-insertions in productive TCRs, according to a later genetic analysis. Cytomegalovirus status was reported to be diagnosed by the classifier with high specificity and sensitivity in both the original and validation cohorts. While some public TCRs were present in many individuals, most TCR sequences turned up only very rarely across donors. The sequencing pipeline was judged likely to have produced a cluster of highly shared sequence variants as a technical artifact. Correlated functional status among segregating V segments might reflect linkage disequilibrium, but an unknown experimental factor could not be ruled out. Because counts were too low, some 16 rarely observed V segments, including chromosome 9 orphons, were excluded from the earlier analysis of several hundred of the donors. According to a later analysis, parvovirus B19, influenza, CMV and Epstein-Barr virus appeared linked to several top co-occurrence clusters. Because HLA typing was unavailable for some donors at each locus, only the typed subset was used in association tests.

The material sequenced was PBMCs. This clonotype originated in a woman between 45 and 60 years old in good health and CMV-seropositive. The chain uses TRBV5-1 and TRBJ2-6, with an unclear D gene assignment. Here the CDR3 is given as CASSPRSGANVLTF. The sequenced DNA is TGCGCCAGCAGCCCTAGATCTGGGGCCAACGTCCTGACTTTC.